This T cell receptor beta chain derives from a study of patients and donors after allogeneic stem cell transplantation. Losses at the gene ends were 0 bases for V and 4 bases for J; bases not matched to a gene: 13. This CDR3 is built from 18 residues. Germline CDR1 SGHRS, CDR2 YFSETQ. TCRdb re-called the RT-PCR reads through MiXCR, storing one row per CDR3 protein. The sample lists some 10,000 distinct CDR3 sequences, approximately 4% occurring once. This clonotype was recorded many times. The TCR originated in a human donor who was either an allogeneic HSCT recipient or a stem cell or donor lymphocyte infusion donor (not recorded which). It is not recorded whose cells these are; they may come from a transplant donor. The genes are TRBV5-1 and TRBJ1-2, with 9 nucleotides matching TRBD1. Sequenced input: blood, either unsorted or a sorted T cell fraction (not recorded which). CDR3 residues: CASSLEYGQGSWGYGYTF. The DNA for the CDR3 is TGCGCCAGCAGCTTGGAGTACGGACAGGGGAGCTGGGGCTATGGCTACACCTTC.